The 3 T cell receptor beta chains below all came from one sample that was sequenced in a study of blood T cell repertoires in COVID-19 (dated by TCRdb to about 2020). Library method: the immunoSEQ multiplex PCR assay. TCRdb holds this immuneACCESS table with in-frame rearrangements only. Some clones are missing; in checked studies, unresolved V genes explain under half, and the rest has no known cause. The sample has more than 150,000 clones on record, roughly 89% of them singletons. Approximately 7% of the sample is held by the ten biggest clonotypes. Sequenced input: peripheral blood. The source of these receptors is a man aged 35 to 55 with acute or convalescent COVID-19.

This rearrangement joins TRBV13 to TRBJ1-4; D gene ambiguous. The V and J ends lost 0 bases and 7 bases respectively, with 15 bases between them. Germline assignment: CDR1 PRHDT and CDR2 FYEKMQ (reference sequence). The CDR3 contains 16 residues. This chain's CDR3 is CASSLGGNVGGEKLFF. The CDR3 DNA is TGTGCCAGCAGCTTAGGAGGTAACGTTGGCGGTGAAAAACTGTTTTTT.

The chain is built from TRBV7-2 and TRBJ2-3; D is uncertain. Trimming removed 4 bases at V and 8 bases at J, with 16 bases between. Germline V gene sequence: CDR1 SGHTA, CDR2 FQGNSA. The length of the CDR3 is 14 residues. CDR3 residues: CASSSPNLFGTQYF. The CDR3 DNA follows: TGTGCCAGCAGCTCCCCCAATTTGTTCGGTACGCAGTATTTT.

The V and J genes are TRBV24-1 and TRBJ2-3; unclear D gene. This CDR3 is built from 11 residues. Germline lookup yields CDR1 KGHDR and CDR2 SFDVKD. V lost 3 bases to trimming and J lost 5 bases, with 2 bases between them. The CDR3 coding sequence is TGTGCCACCAGTGATCGAGATACGCAGTATTTT. Translating it yields CATSDRDTQYF.